This T cell receptor beta chain was sequenced in a study of blood T cell repertoires in COVID-19. The V end lost 5 bases, the J end lost 4 bases, and 20 bases lay between the germline ends. Per the germline V gene, CDR1 is SGHAT and CDR2 is FQNNGV. The CDR3 runs 16 residues. Original data processing: Reference gene primer amplification in the assay estimated nucleated cell counts. TCRdb's table, derived via immunoSEQ multiplex PCR, lists solely in-frame clones and lacks some. V, J and clone size reflect that table, while D and trimming were determined from the DNA. In the table there are just over 150,000 clones, about 90% of which are singletons. The Seattle patients, enrolled during active infection, were followed longitudinally.

This chain uses TRBV11-2 with TRBJ2-5; tentatively, D is TRBD2 (6 bases). Material for sequencing was peripheral blood. The TCR was taken from a man younger than 40 with COVID-19, enrolled during active disease. CDR3 sequence reads: CASSQGLRAEGETQYF. CDR3 coding DNA: TGTGCCAGCAGCCAGGGACTTAGGGCGGAGGGAGAGACCCAGTACTTC.